The 17 T cell receptor beta chains below come from one sample, sequenced in a study of T cell responses to AZD1222 COVID-19 vaccine. Sequencing used immunoSEQ multiplex PCR; TCRdb keeps in-frame clones, though not all of them. The repertoire includes 150,000 or so clones, over 80% of them detected once, and roughly 3.8% sits in the top ten. The sequences come from peripheral blood, collected 28 days after the second AZD1222 dose. These receptors all stem from an adult who received the AZD1222 COVID-19 vaccine.

The CDR3 loop is CASSYQGLRKLKEEKLFF. The CDR3 DNA sequence: TGCGCCAGCAGCTATCAGGGGTTGCGCAAACTAAAAGAAGAAAAACTGTTTTTT. V usage is TRBV5-1 and J usage is TRBJ1-4; tentative D call: TRBD1 (6 bases). The CDR3 consists of 18 residues. The germline V gene has CDR1 SGHRS and CDR2 YFSETQ. V was trimmed by 3 bases and J by 8 bases, leaving 26 bases between them.

The rearrangement joins TRBV29-1 to TRBJ1-4, with D uncertain. The CDR3 contains 13 residues. Looked up from germline, CDR1 is SQVTM and CDR2 is ANQGSEA. V was pared by 6 bases and J by 1 base, with 9 bases between. The CDR3 sequence is CSVSRGTNEKLFF. The CDR3 DNA follows: TGCAGCGTCTCCCGGGGAACTAATGAAAAACTGTTTTTT.

CDR3 coding DNA: TGTGCCAGCACATCGACTAGCAAGACCCAGTACTTC. Translated: CASTSTSKTQYF. V is TRBV27 and J is TRBJ2-5; TRBD2 aligns across 7 bases. Per germline, CDR1 MNHEY and CDR2 SMNVEV (reference sequence). The trim removed 7 bases at V and 6 bases at J, leaving 5 bases unmatched. This CDR3 has 12 amino acids.

This rearrangement joins TRBV5-1 to TRBJ2-7; 8 positions match TRBD2. CDR1 SGHRS and CDR2 YFSETQ come from the germline V gene. The V segment lost 0 bases and the J segment 1 base; nucleotides outside the gene matches: 3. The length of the CDR3 is 15 residues. CDR3 region: CASSLGLAGSYEQYF. CDR3 DNA: TGCGCCAGCAGCTTGGGCCTAGCGGGTTCCTACGAGCAGTACTTC. The complete variable domain, with remaining parts taken from reference TRBV5-1 and TRBJ2-7, reads KAGVTQTPRYLIKTRGQQVTLSCSPISGHRSVSWYQQTPGQGLQFLFEYFSETQRNKGNFPGRFSGRQFSNSRSEMNVSTLELGDSALYLCASSLGLAGSYEQYFGPGTRLTVT.

The chain recombines TRBV30 with TRBJ1-2; D is possibly TRBD1 (6 bases). This CDR3 has 16 amino acids. The germline gives CDR1 GTSNPN, CDR2 SVGIG (reference sequence). Trimming pared 1 base from V and 3 bases from J, leaving 18 bases between. As DNA, the CDR3 is TGTGCCTGGAGTGGAGTCAGGGGACAATCTGACTATGGCTACACCTTC. Amino acids: CAWSGVRGQSDYGYTF.

The genes are TRBV6-4 and TRBJ2-7; no reliable D call. V was clipped by 7 bases and J by 2 bases, with 24 bases between them. This CDR3 is 17 amino acids long. Germline V gene sequence: CDR1 MRHNA, CDR2 SNTAGT. CDR3 amino acids: CASKESSRRLAAYEQYF. CDR3 in DNA: TGTGCCAGCAAGGAGTCAAGTAGACGGCTTGCAGCCTACGAGCAGTACTTC.

V gene TRBV7-8 combines with J gene TRBJ2-2, with 7 bases identical to TRBD2. The CDR3 is made up of 17 amino acids. The germline CDR1 and CDR2 sequences are SGHVS and FQNEAQ. V lost 0 bases to trimming and J lost 0 bases; unmatched junction nucleotides: 4. CDR3 DNA sequence: TGTGCCAGCAGCTTAGCCTCGGGGGGTCCGAACACCGGGGAGCTGTTTTTT. Protein sequence: CASSLASGGPNTGELFF.

The CDR3 reads CAISDVAGGADTQYF. The CDR3 bases are TGTGCCATCAGTGATGTAGCGGGGGGGGCCGATACGCAGTATTTT. This chain joins TRBV10-3 and TRBJ2-3; 11 bases align to TRBD2. The CDR3 loop spans 15 amino acids. CDR1 is ENHRY, CDR2 SYGVKD, per germline. V shed 3 bases, J shed 6 bases, and the junction held 5 bases outside the gene matches.

Turning to this clone: The conserved final phenylalanine or tryptophan is absent from the CDR3, which likely points to a read error. Because the CDR3's place on the DNA is in doubt, the DNA is left out and the CDR3 is given as listed by TCRdb. The chain carries TRBV6-5 and TRBJ1-5; the D segment call TRBD1 is taken from the table without a DNA check. Germline values: CDR1 MNHEY, CDR2 SVGAGI. The length of the CDR3 is 11 amino acids, counting both ends. This CDR3 is CASRGDRVLHV.

This chain links TRBV12-5 with TRBJ2-3, with 9 bases fitting TRBD1. V lost 4 bases to trimming and J lost 2 bases; unmatched junction nucleotides: 4. Germline V CDR1 and CDR2: LGHNT, FRNRAP. The CDR3 sequence is 15 residues long. CDR3 DNA sequence: TGTGCTAGTGGTTCCCGGGACAGGGCCACAGATACGCAGTATTTT. It translates to CASGSRDRATDTQYF.

This chain uses TRBV5-1 with TRBJ1-2, with 11 nucleotides matching TRBD1. CDR1 is SGHRS and CDR2 is YFSETQ in the germline V gene. The V and J ends lost 0 bases and 8 bases, in that order; junction bases with no gene match: 6. The CDR3 is 15 residues long. CDR3 coding DNA: TGCGCCAGCAGCTTGGTAGGGACAGGGGGTGAAGGCTACACCTTC. Translation gives CASSLVGTGGEGYTF.

For this clone: At one end the junction does not follow the germline gene, possibly because of a read error. The chain combines TRBV6-1 with TRBJ1-4; no definite D call. The CDR3 sequence is 15 residues long. Per germline, CDR1 MNHNS and CDR2 SASEGT. CDR3: CASIELTATNEKLFF. Here the CDR3 DNA reads TGTGCCAGCATTGAACTGACTGCAACTAATGAAAAACTGTTTTTT.

This chain's CDR3 is CATSGSADQPQHF. For the CDR3, the DNA is TGTGCCACCAGTGGCAGCGCCGATCAGCCCCAGCATTTT. The gene calls are TRBV24-1 and TRBJ1-5, with D unclear. CDR3 size: 13 residues. V was pared by 5 bases and J by 5 bases, with 9 bases between. CDR1 KGHDR and CDR2 SFDVKD come from the germline V gene.

The gene calls are TRBV7-2 and TRBJ1-2; no reliable D call. The CDR3 is made up of 14 amino acids. Germline assignment: CDR1 SGHTA and CDR2 FQGNSA. Trimming took 1 base from V and 0 from J, leaving 6 bases between them. The DNA of the CDR3 is TGTGCCAGCAGCTTAGTTGTGCCTAACTATGGCTACACCTTC. This encodes CASSLVVPNYGYTF.

This rearrangement joins TRBV28 to TRBJ2-1; 7 bases match TRBD2. V lost 6 bases, J lost 8 bases, and 13 bases stayed unmatched. Germline assignment: CDR1 MDHEN and CDR2 SYDVKM. The CDR3 covers 15 residues. The CDR3 protein is CASRISAGEAHEQFF. CDR3 bases: TGTGCCAGCAGGATTTCGGCGGGAGAGGCCCATGAGCAGTTCTTC.

This clone showed up just a few times. The chain uses TRBV7-6 and TRBJ2-2; weak D call: TRBD2 (6 bases). Germline V CDR1 and CDR2: SGHVS, FNYEAQ. The CDR3 totals 16 residues. V gave up 1 base and J gave up 1 base, with 10 bases separating them. Here the CDR3 reads CASSLEAGLNTGELFF. The CDR3 nucleotides read TGTGCCAGCAGCTTAGAGGCGGGGCTGAACACCGGGGAGCTGTTTTTT.

This chain uses TRBV4-3 with TRBJ2-1, with D tentatively TRBD2 (5 bases). From germline, CDR1 is LGHNA and CDR2 YSLEER. This CDR3 contains 13 residues. Trimming shortened V by 4 bases and J by 2 bases, and 6 bases separated the two germline ends. The CDR3 bases are TGCGCCAGCAGCCCTAGCCCCTACAATGAGCAGTTCTTC. Translation: CASSPSPYNEQFF.